This T cell receptor beta chain was captured by sequencing in a study of CXCR3-negative and CXCR3-positive naive CD8 T cells. In preparing the TRB cDNA libraries, 5' RACE with UMI labels was used. TCRdb reprocessed the 5' RACE reads, keeping one entry per CDR3 protein, no DNA. In total, the table holds tens of thousands of distinct CDR3 sequences. This CDR3 is 12 amino acids long. As regards this clonotype: As yet, its antigen is unknown.

Study-level points and caveats: Diversity was high in both naive subsets and much lower in memory cells. Naive CXCR3-positive and CXCR3-negative cells shared similar TRBV-TRBJ usage, unlike memory cells.

This chain uses TRBV12-3 or TRBV12-4 with TRBJ1-1; the D gene TCRdb calls, TRBD1, cannot be checked with no DNA. The sample taken for sequencing was memory CD8+ T cells from blood. This clonotype was sampled from a human donor in good health. Some clones in this sample may be carry-over from other donors' samples. CDR3 region: CASRTGGQEAFF.